This entry lists 28 T cell receptor beta chains sequenced from one sample in a study of chemoradiotherapy in HPV16-positive cancers. Produced via immunoSEQ multiplex PCR; TCRdb's table is partial and in-frame only. Among 20,000 to 25,000 clones listed, roughly 92% were seen once. The sample consisted of blood, taken from a patient who underwent chemoradiotherapy. The source is a human donor with HPV-associated anogenital cancer.

V usage is TRBV6-6 and J usage is TRBJ2-7; 10 bases agree with TRBD1. V was pared by 5 bases and J by 6 bases, with 7 bases of the junction left unmatched. Germline values: CDR1 MNHNY, CDR2 SVGAGI (reference sequence). This CDR3 has 14 amino acids. The CDR3: CASSPTGQGSEQYF. CDR3 DNA: TGTGCCAGCAGTCCGACGGGACAGGGGAGCGAGCAGTACTTC.

V is TRBV5-1 and J is TRBJ1-3; unclear D gene. The CDR3 contains 13 residues. Between the trimmed V and J ends, which lost 0 bases and 4 bases, there was a span of 5 bases. The germline V gene has CDR1 SGHRS and CDR2 YFSETQ. In nucleotides, the CDR3 is TGCGCCAGCAGCTTGGACCTGGGAAACACCATATATTTT. It yields the protein CASSLDLGNTIYF.

V usage is TRBV7-2 and J usage is TRBJ1-2, with a possible D match to TRBD1 (5 bases). Trimming left V 4 bases short and J 1 base short, with 7 bases between. Germline-derived CDR1 and CDR2 are SGHTA and FQGNSA. There are 13 residues in the CDR3. The CDR3 DNA follows: TGTGCCAGCAGCTCACAGGTTAACTATGGCTACACCTTC. Translation: CASSSQVNYGYTF.

The chain couples TRBV29-1 to TRBJ2-2; 8 bases map to TRBD1. The germline gives CDR1 SQVTM, CDR2 ANQGSEA. This CDR3 contains 14 residues. V trimming: 5 bases; J trimming: 1 base; junction bases outside the gene matches: 3. The CDR3 is CSVSGTGNTGELFF. CDR3 bases: TGCAGCGTTTCCGGGACAGGGAACACCGGGGAGCTGTTTTTT.

The chain couples TRBV9 to TRBJ1-5; possibly TRBD1 for D (5 bases). With 4 bases removed from V and 2 bases from J, the gap between germline ends came to 10 bases. This CDR3 contains 14 residues. In germline, CDR1 is SGDLS, CDR2 YYNGEE. The CDR3 sequence is CASSLGGGNQPQHF. The DNA for the CDR3 is TGTGCCAGCAGCCTGGGGGGGGGCAATCAGCCCCAGCATTTT.

The chain carries TRBV27 and TRBJ2-7; TRBD1 or TRBD2 may be the D gene (5 bases each). The germline V gene encodes CDR1 MNHEY and CDR2 SMNVEV (reference sequence). V was pared by 2 bases and J by 2 bases, with 13 bases between. The length of the CDR3 is 15 residues. CDR3 region: CASSLSRGPTYEQYF. CDR3 coding DNA: TGTGCCAGCAGTTTAAGCCGGGGCCCAACCTACGAGCAGTACTTC.

The genes are TRBV6-1 and TRBJ1-5; D call uncertain. The CDR3 length is 14 residues. Deletions cut 1 base from V and 2 bases from J, with 6 bases between. Germline CDR1 and CDR2: MNHNS and SASEGT. In nucleotides, the CDR3 is TGTGCCAGCAGTGAAGTAAGGGGCAATCAGCCCCAGCATTTT. The encoded protein is CASSEVRGNQPQHF.

The V gene is TRBV5-4, the J gene TRBJ1-4; D possibly corresponds to TRBD1 (6 bases). The ends were cut back, 4 bases at V and 3 bases at J, with 13 bases in the middle. Germline V CDR1 and CDR2: SGHNT, YYREEE (reference sequence). The CDR3 loop spans 15 amino acids. In DNA form, the CDR3 reads TGTGCCAGCAGCATACAGGGTTGGGCTAATGAAAAACTGTTTTTT. The encoded protein is CASSIQGWANEKLFF. Using reference TRBV5-4 and TRBJ1-4 for the parts outside the CDR3, the full variable domain is ETGVTQSPTHLIKTRGQQVTLRCSSQSGHNTVSWYQQALGQGPQFIFQYYREEENGRGNFPPRFSGLQFPNYSSELNVNALELDDSALYLCASSIQGWANEKLFFGSGTQLSVL.

This chain's CDR3 is CASSFSDFTYGYTF. CDR3 coding DNA: TGCGCCAGCAGCTTCTCAGATTTTACCTATGGCTACACCTTC. The chain uses TRBV5-1 and TRBJ1-2; no reliable D call. CDR3 size: 14 residues. Germline loops: CDR1 SGHRS, CDR2 YFSETQ. Trimming stripped 2 bases from V and 4 bases from J, with 12 bases between. Full variable domain (missing parts from reference TRBV5-1 and TRBJ1-2): KAGVTQTPRYLIKTRGQQVTLSCSPISGHRSVSWYQQTPGQGLQFLFEYFSETQRNKGNFPGRFSGRQFSNSRSEMNVSTLELGDSALYLCASSFSDFTYGYTFGSGTRLTVV.

A single count supports this clone. The genes are TRBV7-9 and TRBJ1-2, with D unclear. The CDR3 length is 19 residues. Germline V gene sequence: CDR1 SEHNR, CDR2 FQNEAQ (reference sequence). The germline V and J ends were trimmed by 5 bases and 1 base, with 26 bases remaining between them. The DNA of the CDR3 is TGTGCCAGCAGCCCTACTCTGACCGAAACGCCCCGAGGTAACTATGGCTACACCTTC. As protein: CASSPTLTETPRGNYGYTF.

This chain uses TRBV7-2 with TRBJ2-1; 7 nucleotides match TRBD1. The CDR3 consists of 13 residues. Germline trimming cut 5 bases from V and 15 bases from J; bases unmatched to any gene: 13. CDR1 and CDR2 (germline): SGHTA, FQGNSA. The CDR3 spells CASSPGQTQGWFF. The CDR3 nucleotides read TGTGCCAGCAGCCCGGGACAGACACAGGGGTGGTTCTTC.

J is TRBJ2-7 and V is TRBV13; D remains unclear. Germline V gene sequence: CDR1 PRHDT, CDR2 FYEKMQ (reference sequence). Trimming took 5 bases from V and 3 from J, leaving 11 bases between them. The CDR3 totals 13 residues. The CDR3 loop reads CASSPLLGYEQYF. CDR3 nucleotide sequence: TGTGCCAGCAGCCCTCTCCTGGGCTACGAGCAGTACTTC. Filled out from reference TRBV13 and TRBJ2-7, the complete variable domain reads AAGVIQSPRHLIKEKRETATLKCYPIPRHDTVYWYQQGPGQDPQFLISFYEKMQSDKGSIPDRFSAQQFSDYHSELNMSSLELGDSALYFCASSPLLGYEQYFGPGTRLTVT.

CDR3 protein: CASSPRGRKTNQPQHF. CDR3 in DNA: TGTGCCAGCTCACCAAGGGGGCGAAAGACGAATCAGCCCCAGCATTTT. The chain recombines TRBV18 with TRBJ1-5; 7 nucleotides line up with TRBD1. The CDR3 has 16 residues. Germline loops: CDR1 KGHSH, CDR2 LQKENI. Trimming took 2 bases from V and 4 from J; bases not matched to a gene: 8.

V usage is TRBV27 and J usage is TRBJ2-4; D is uncertain. The CDR3 has 8 amino acids. V lost 4 bases and J 12 bases, leaving 1 base between the germline ends. The germline V gene encodes CDR1 MNHEY and CDR2 SMNVEV (reference sequence). The CDR3 reads CASSSQYF. The CDR3 coding sequence is TGTGCCAGCAGTTCTCAGTACTTC.

This chain joins TRBV4-3 and TRBJ2-7; D perhaps matches TRBD1 (6 bases). The V gene's germline CDR1 is LGHNA and CDR2 YSLEER. The CDR3 covers 16 residues. Between the trimmed V and J ends, which lost 0 bases and 2 bases, there was a span of 14 bases. The CDR3 DNA follows: TGCGCCAGCAGCCAAGAGGCGCAGGGGATCCCCTACGAGCAGTACTTC. Its translation is CASSQEAQGIPYEQYF.

The V gene is TRBV29-1, the J gene TRBJ1-1; D is uncertain. V gave up 2 bases and J gave up 1 base, with 8 bases separating them. The CDR3 totals 13 residues. From germline, CDR1 is SQVTM and CDR2 ANQGSEA. In DNA form, the CDR3 reads TGCAGCGTTGAACGTAGGGCGAACACTGAAGCTTTCTTT. It is translated as CSVERRANTEAFF.

This rearrangement joins TRBV15 to TRBJ2-5; TRBD2 is a possible D gene (7 bases). The CDR3 contains 15 residues. V lost 8 bases and J 4 bases, leaving 20 bases between the germline ends. Germline CDR1 is LNHNV and CDR2 is YYDKDF (reference sequence). The CDR3 sequence: CATQPSAGARETQYF. DNA of the CDR3: TGTGCCACCCAACCTAGTGCGGGGGCCCGAGAGACCCAGTACTTC.

This chain joins TRBV4-2 and TRBJ1-4; TRBD1 aligns across 10 bases. Looked up from germline, CDR1 is LGHNA and CDR2 is YNFKEQ. The CDR3 sequence is 16 residues long. V shed 0 bases and J 12 bases; nucleotides not matched to a gene: 10. The CDR3 is CASSQERQGAQAELFF. The CDR3 DNA sequence: TGTGCCAGCAGCCAAGAGAGACAGGGGGCGCAGGCGGAACTGTTTTTT.

This sequence joins TRBV9 and TRBJ2-1; the D is unclear. V lost 3 bases to trimming and J lost 5 bases, with 3 bases between them. The CDR3 loop spans 11 amino acids. In germline, CDR1 is SGDLS, CDR2 YYNGEE. This CDR3 reads CASSAHNEQFF. The CDR3 DNA reads as TGTGCCAGCAGCGCGCACAATGAGCAGTTCTTC.

This clone was seen a single time. The V and J genes are TRBV5-5 and TRBJ1-2; 10 bases agree with TRBD1. V lost 4 bases and J lost 9; bases outside the gene matches: 12. CDR1 SGHKS and CDR2 YYEKEE come from the germline V gene (reference sequence). This CDR3 contains 15 residues. The CDR3 bases are TGTGCCAGCAGCCCAGTACAGACAGGGGGCGTAAGCTACACCTTC. This encodes CASSPVQTGGVSYTF.

V and J are TRBV6-1 and TRBJ1-2; D gene unclear. Per germline, CDR1 MNHNS and CDR2 SASEGT. This CDR3 is built from 12 residues. Trimming stripped 11 bases from V and 5 bases from J, with 15 bases between. CDR3 protein: CAAQDGPYGYTF. The CDR3 region has the DNA TGTGCCGCGCAGGACGGACCTTATGGCTACACCTTC.

The gene calls are TRBV11-2 and TRBJ1-5; weak D call: TRBD1 (6 bases). The CDR3 contains 14 residues. Germline V gene data show CDR1 as SGHAT and CDR2 as FQNNGV. V was cut by 5 bases and J by 7 bases, with 15 bases left in between. In DNA, the CDR3 is TGTGCCAGCAGCCTCAAAACAGGGATGCAGCCCCAGCATTTT. As protein: CASSLKTGMQPQHF. Variable domain in full (rest from reference TRBV11-2 and TRBJ1-5): EAGVAQSPRYKIIEKRQSVAFWCNPISGHATLYWYQQILGQGPKLLIQFQNNGVVDDSQLPKDRFSAERLKGVDSTLKIQPAKLEDSAVYLCASSLKTGMQPQHFGDGTRLSIL.

The chain recombines TRBV19 with TRBJ1-5; D possibly corresponds to TRBD1 (6 bases). The CDR3 contains 17 residues. The germline CDR1 and CDR2 sequences are LNHDA and SQIVND (reference sequence). Trimming pared 5 bases from V and 3 bases from J, leaving 20 bases between. The CDR3 region is CASSSGTRGMANQPQHF. CDR3 nucleotide sequence: TGTGCCAGTAGTTCGGGAACCAGGGGTATGGCCAATCAGCCCCAGCATTTT.

The gene calls are TRBV7-3 and TRBJ2-1, with 8 bases identical to TRBD2. The V gene's germline CDR1 is SGHTA and CDR2 FQGTGA. The CDR3 runs to 15 residues. The V gene end was trimmed by 2 bases and the J gene end by 4 bases; junction bases not matched to a gene: 4. CDR3 sequence reads: CASSLVASGYNEQFF. The DNA of the CDR3 is TGTGCCAGCAGCTTAGTGGCTAGCGGGTACAATGAGCAGTTCTTC.

The J gene is TRBJ2-7, the V gene TRBV7-2; D is perhaps TRBD1 (5 bases). The germline V gene has CDR1 SGHTA and CDR2 FQGNSA. CDR3 length: 13 residues. Trimming stripped 6 bases from V and 6 bases from J, with 15 bases between. CDR3 residues: CASRSQGSVEQYF. The CDR3 DNA is TGTGCCAGCAGGTCGCAGGGTTCGGTCGAGCAGTACTTC.

This sequence joins TRBV15 and TRBJ1-6, with D possibly being TRBD1 (5 bases). Per germline, CDR1 LNHNV and CDR2 YYDKDF (reference sequence). CDR3 length equals 14 residues. V dropped 3 bases and J dropped 9 bases, with 12 bases sitting between them. The CDR3 coding sequence is TGTGCCACCAGCAGGACAGCCTTAGGTTCACCCCTCCACTTT. Encoded protein: CATSRTALGSPLHF.

The rearrangement links TRBV2 to TRBJ1-2, with D tentatively TRBD1 (6 bases). V dropped 7 bases and J dropped 4 bases, with 16 bases sitting between them. The CDR3 has 14 residues. CDR1 and CDR2 from the germline V gene are SNHLY and FYNNEI. The CDR3 loop reads CASKREGGGYGYTF. The CDR3 DNA reads TGTGCCAGCAAGAGGGAGGGGGGTGGCTATGGCTACACCTTC. The full variable domain, rest sourced from reference TRBV2 and TRBJ1-2, is EPEVTQTPSHQVTQMGQEVILRCVPISNHLYFYWYRQILGQKVEFLVSFYNNEISEKSEIFDDQFSVERPDGSNFTLKIRSTKLEDSAMYFCASKREGGGYGYTFGSGTRLTVV.

This sequence joins TRBV15 and TRBJ2-2, with D possibly being TRBD1 (6 bases). The CDR3 is 14 amino acids. V was trimmed by 3 bases and J by 5 bases, leaving 10 bases between them. Germline CDR1 is LNHNV and CDR2 is YYDKDF (reference sequence). The CDR3 DNA sequence: TGTGCCACCAGCAGGACAGGAGAGACCGGGGAGCTGTTTTTT. It translates to CATSRTGETGELFF.